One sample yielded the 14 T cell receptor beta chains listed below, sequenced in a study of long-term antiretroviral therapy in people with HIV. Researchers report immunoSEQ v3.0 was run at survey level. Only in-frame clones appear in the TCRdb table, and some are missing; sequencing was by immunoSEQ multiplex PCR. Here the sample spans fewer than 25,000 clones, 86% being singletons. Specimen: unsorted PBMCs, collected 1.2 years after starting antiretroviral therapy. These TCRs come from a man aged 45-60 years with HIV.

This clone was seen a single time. DNA for the CDR3: TGTGCCAGCAGCGCCAATGTTGGGTGGACTGAAGCTTTCTTT. It encodes CASSANVGWTEAFF. V usage is TRBV9 and J usage is TRBJ1-1; unclear D gene. The CDR3 length is 14 residues. Germline V gene sequence: CDR1 SGDLS, CDR2 YYNGEE. Trimming shortened V by 3 bases and J by 5 bases, and 14 bases separated the two germline ends.

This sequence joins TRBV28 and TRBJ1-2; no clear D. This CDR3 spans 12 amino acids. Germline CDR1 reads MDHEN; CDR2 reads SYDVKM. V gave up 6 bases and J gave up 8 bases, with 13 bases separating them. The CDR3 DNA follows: TGTGCCAGCAGCCCCTCGCCCGAGGGCTACACCTTC. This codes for CASSPSPEGYTF.

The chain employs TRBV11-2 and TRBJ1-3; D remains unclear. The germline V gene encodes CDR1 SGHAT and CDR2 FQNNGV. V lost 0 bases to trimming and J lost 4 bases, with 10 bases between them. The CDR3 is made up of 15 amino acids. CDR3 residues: CASSLEQTRGNTIYF. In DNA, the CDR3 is TGTGCCAGCAGCTTAGAACAGACCCGGGGAAACACCATATATTTT.

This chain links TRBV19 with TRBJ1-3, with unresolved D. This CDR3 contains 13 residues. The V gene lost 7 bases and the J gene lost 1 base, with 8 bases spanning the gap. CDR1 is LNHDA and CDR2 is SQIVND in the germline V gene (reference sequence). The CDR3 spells CASIPGSGNTIYF. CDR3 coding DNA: TGTGCCAGTATCCCCGGATCTGGAAACACCATATATTTT. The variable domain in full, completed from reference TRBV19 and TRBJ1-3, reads DGGITQSPKYLFRKEGQNVTLSCEQNLNHDAMYWYRQDPGQGLRLIYYSQIVNDFQKGDIAEGYSVSREKKESFPLTVTSAQKNPTAFYLCASIPGSGNTIYFGEGSWLTVV.

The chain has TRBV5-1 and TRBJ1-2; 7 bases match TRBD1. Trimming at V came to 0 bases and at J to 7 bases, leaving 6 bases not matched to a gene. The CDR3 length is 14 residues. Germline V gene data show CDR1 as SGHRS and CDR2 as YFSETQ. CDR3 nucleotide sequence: TGCGCCAGCAGCTTGGGCACAGGGGAGTCTGGCTACACCTTC. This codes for CASSLGTGESGYTF.

The CDR3 DNA reads TGTGCCAGCAGCTTGCCCCCGATGCGGGGACAGGCCTATGGCTACACCTTC. This sequence encodes CASSLPPMRGQAYGYTF. V usage is TRBV5-4 and J usage is TRBJ1-2; TRBD1 aligns across 8 bases. This CDR3 is 17 amino acids long. CDR1 and CDR2 (germline): SGHNT, YYREEE (reference sequence). The J segment lost 4 bases and the V segment lost 1 base, leaving 12 bases of the junction unmatched.

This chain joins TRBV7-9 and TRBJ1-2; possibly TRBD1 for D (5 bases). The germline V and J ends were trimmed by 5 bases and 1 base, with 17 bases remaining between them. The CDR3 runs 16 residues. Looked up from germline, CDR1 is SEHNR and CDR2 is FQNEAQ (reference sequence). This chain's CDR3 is CASSGKKTDNNYGYTF. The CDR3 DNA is TGTGCCAGCAGCGGTAAAAAGACAGATAATAACTATGGCTACACCTTC. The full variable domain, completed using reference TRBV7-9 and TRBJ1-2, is DTGVSQNPRHKITKRGQNVTFRCDPISEHNRLYWYRQTLGQGPEFLTYFQNEAQLEKSRLLSDRFSAERPKGSFSTLEIQRTEQGDSAMYLCASSGKKTDNNYGYTFGSGTRLTVV.

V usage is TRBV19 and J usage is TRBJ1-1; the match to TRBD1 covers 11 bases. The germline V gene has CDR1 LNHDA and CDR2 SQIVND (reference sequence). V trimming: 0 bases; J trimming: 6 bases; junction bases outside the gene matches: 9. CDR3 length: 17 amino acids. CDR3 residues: CASSIDHGTGGQSEAFF. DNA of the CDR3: TGTGCCAGTAGTATAGATCACGGGACAGGGGGGCAGTCTGAAGCTTTCTTT.

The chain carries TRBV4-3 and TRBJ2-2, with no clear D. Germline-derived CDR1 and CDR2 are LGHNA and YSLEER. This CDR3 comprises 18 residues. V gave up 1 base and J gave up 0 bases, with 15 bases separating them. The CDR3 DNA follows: TGCGCCAGCAGCCAAGCCTCGCCGTCATTCACGAACACCGGGGAGCTGTTTTTT. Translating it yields CASSQASPSFTNTGELFF.

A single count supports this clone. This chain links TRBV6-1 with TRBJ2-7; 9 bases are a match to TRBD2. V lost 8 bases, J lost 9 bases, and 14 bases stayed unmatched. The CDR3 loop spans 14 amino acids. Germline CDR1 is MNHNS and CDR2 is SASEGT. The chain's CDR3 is CASGLAGSSRAQYF. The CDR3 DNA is TGTGCCAGCGGGCTAGCGGGGTCCTCAAGGGCGCAGTACTTC.

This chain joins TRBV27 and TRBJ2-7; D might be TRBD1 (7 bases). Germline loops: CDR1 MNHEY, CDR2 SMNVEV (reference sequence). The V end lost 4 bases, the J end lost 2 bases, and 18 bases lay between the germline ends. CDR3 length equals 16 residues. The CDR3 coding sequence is TGTGCCAGCAGTTCCCGACAGGGAGGATATACCTACGAGCAGTACTTC. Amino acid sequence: CASSSRQGGYTYEQYF.

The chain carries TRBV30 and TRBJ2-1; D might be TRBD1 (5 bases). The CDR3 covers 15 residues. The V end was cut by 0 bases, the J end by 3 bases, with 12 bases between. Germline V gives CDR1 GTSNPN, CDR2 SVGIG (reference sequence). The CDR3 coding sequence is TGTGCCTGGAGTGTGAAAAGGGGCTTCTACAATGAGCAGTTCTTC. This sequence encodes CAWSVKRGFYNEQFF.

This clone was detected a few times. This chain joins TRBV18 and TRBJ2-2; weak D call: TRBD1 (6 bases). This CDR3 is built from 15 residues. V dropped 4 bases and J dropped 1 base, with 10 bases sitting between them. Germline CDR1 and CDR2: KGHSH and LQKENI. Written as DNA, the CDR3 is TGTGCCAGCTCACGGGGACAAGGGAACACCGGGGAGCTGTTTTTT. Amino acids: CASSRGQGNTGELFF.

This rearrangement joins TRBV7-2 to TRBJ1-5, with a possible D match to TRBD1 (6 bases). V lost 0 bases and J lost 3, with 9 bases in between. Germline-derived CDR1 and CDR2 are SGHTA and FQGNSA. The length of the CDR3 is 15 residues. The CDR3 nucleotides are TGTGCCAGCAGCTTAGCTACAGGGACCAATCAGCCCCAGCATTTT. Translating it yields CASSLATGTNQPQHF.